This is a list of T cell receptor beta chains from one sample in a study of shared clonotypes between healthy human individuals. Assay used: immunoSEQ multiplex PCR; TCRdb lists only in-frame clones, some missing. The table has roughly 320,000 clones, 80% to 90% seen once. Sequencing was done on a sample of memory CD8+ T cells sorted from blood. The receptors were gathered from a man between 18 and 35 years old in good health. Each CDR3 is given with its conserved first and last residue. Fields, in order: J gene, V gene, CDR3 protein.

>TRBJ1-1|TRBV4-1
CASSQVQEPITEAFF
>TRBJ2-7|TRBV7-9
CASSLGPLTQNPWEQYF
>TRBJ1-2|TRBV10-3
CAISGRDRDYGYTF
>TRBJ2-7|TRBV6-1
CASSQPGTAYEQYF
>TRBJ1-2|TRBV5-1
CASSLDAWAGLAGYTF
>TRBJ1-2|TRBV4-1
CASSQEGYPSNYGYTF
>TRBJ2-3|TRBV9
CASSVSSRGEAGVITDTQYF
>TRBJ2-3|TRBV30
CAWSGSGERDTQYF
>TRBJ1-6|TRBV28
CASSLRLNSPLHF
>TRBJ2-1|TRBV7-6
CASSPSTGSSYNEQFF
>TRBJ1-4|TRBV5-1
CASSWGQGGEKLFF
>TRBJ2-7|TRBV7-2
CASSFSGFEQYF
>TRBJ1-2|TRBV27
CASRPRGGYYGYTF
>TRBJ2-7|TRBV9
CASSVGASAYEQYF
>TRBJ2-3|TRBV6-6
CASMRRSYSSTDTQYF
>TRBJ1-2|TRBV18
CASSPVDRGDYGYTF
>TRBJ2-3|TRBV28
CASSLRGFYTDTQYF
>TRBJ2-7|TRBV27
CASSFRGALYEQYF
>TRBJ2-1|TRBV9
CASSAPTSKEYNEQFF
>TRBJ1-2|TRBV19
CASSNPPHTLIGYTF
>TRBJ2-7|TRBV5-1
CASSPGLLTYEQYF
>TRBJ1-6|TRBV2
CASIPIRGGYNSPLHF
>TRBJ2-3|TRBV4-1
CASSSEGVTDTQYF
>TRBJ2-1|TRBV25-1
CASSLANSYNEQFF
>TRBJ2-6|TRBV6-5
CATSGANVLTF
>TRBJ2-7|TRBV5-4
CASSLAGGINSFYEQYF
>TRBJ1-2|TRBV21-1
CASSNDRGVTKDYGYTF
>TRBJ1-2|TRBV7-9
CASSLGQGDYGYTF
>TRBJ2-7|TRBV14
CASSPTSGGFYEQYF
>TRBJ1-4|TRBV28
CASSSDSNDATNEKLFF
>TRBJ1-2|TRBV10-2
CASTKGCHYGYTF
>TRBJ2-7|TRBV6-1
CASSDLRTSGPYEQYF
>TRBJ1-1|TRBV4-3
CASSPTTGSLNTEAFF
>TRBJ2-7|TRBV6-8
CASSSRKLCEGYEQYF
>TRBJ2-7|TRBV6-5
CASSYGLQTSYEQYF
>TRBJ2-7|TRBV4-1
CASSQEESYYEQYF
>TRBJ2-3|TRBV5-8
CASSSVPGQADTQYF
>TRBJ2-7|TRBV4-3
CASSQVSDAYEQYF
>TRBJ1-2|TRBV12-1
CASSLYRGLYGYTF
>TRBJ1-5|TRBV5-8
CASSQNDRGNQPQHF
>TRBJ1-2|TRBV6-6
CASFETYGYTF
>TRBJ1-1|TRBV11-2
CASSLWAGTEAFF
>TRBJ1-2|TRBV11-2
CASSLFRDTYGYTF
>TRBJ1-3|TRBV7-7
CASSLDQGSGNTIYF
>TRBJ2-3|TRBV9
CASSVSGKADTQYF
>TRBJ2-1|TRBV27
CASGSGGAYNEQFF
>TRBJ2-1|TRBV19
CATELRGGNEQFF
>TRBJ1-6|TRBV6-5
CASSSGFGPRPLHF
>TRBJ2-2|TRBV6-6
CAGLRGDGELFF
>-|TRBV6-5
CATRTSGNLPYEQYF
>TRBJ2-2|TRBV7-3
CASSLKWGLYTGELFF
>TRBJ2-7|TRBV7-9
CASSLVSQGAYEQYF
>TRBJ1-3|TRBV5-6
CASTLMGSGLYF
>TRBJ2-1|TRBV4-3
CASSQVQGAFNEQFF
>TRBJ2-1|TRBV5-1
CASSSDLYNEQFF
>TRBJ2-3|TRBV11-2
CASSLWGTDTQYF
>TRBJ2-3|TRBV5-4
CASSLVPGGLLSSDTQYF
>TRBJ2-7|TRBV21-1
CASSVPGTSGTYEQYF
>TRBJ1-1|TRBV7-9
CASTLPLDTEAFF
>TRBJ2-5|TRBV4-1
CASSPGDTWETQYF